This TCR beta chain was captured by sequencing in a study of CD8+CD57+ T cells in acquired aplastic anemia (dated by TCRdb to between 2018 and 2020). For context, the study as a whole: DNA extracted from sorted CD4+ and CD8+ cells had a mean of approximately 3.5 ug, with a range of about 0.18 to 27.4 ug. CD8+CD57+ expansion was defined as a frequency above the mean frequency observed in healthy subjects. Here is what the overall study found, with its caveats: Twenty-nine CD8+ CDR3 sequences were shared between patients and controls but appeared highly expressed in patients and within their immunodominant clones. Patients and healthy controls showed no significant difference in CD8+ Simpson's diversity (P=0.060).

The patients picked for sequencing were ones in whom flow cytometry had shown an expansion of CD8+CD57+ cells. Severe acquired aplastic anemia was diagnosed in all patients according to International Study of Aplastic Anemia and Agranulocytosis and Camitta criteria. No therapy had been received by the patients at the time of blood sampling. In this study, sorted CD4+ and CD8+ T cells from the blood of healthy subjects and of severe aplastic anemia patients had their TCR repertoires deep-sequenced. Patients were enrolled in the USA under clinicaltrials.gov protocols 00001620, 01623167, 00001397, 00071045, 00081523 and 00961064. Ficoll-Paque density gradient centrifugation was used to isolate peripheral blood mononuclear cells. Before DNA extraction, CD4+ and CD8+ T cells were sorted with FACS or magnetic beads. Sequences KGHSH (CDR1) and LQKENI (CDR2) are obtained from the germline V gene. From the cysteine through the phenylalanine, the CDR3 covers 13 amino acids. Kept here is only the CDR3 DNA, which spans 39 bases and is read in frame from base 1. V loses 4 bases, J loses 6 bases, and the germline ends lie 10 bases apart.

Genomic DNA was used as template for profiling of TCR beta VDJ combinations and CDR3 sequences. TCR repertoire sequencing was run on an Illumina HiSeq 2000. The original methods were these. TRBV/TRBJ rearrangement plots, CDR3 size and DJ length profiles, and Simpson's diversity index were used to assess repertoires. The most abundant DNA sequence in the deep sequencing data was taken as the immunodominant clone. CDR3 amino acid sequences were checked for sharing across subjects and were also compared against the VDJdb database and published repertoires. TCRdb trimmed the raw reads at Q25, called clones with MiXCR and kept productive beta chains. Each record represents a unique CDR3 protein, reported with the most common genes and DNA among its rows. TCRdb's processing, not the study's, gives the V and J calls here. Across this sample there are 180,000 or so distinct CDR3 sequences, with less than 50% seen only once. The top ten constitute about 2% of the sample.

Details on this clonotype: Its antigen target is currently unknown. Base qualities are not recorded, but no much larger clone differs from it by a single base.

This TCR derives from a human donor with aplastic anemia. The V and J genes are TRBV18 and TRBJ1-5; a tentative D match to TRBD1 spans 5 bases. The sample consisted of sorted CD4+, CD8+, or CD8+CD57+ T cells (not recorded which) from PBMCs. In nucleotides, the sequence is TGTGCCAGCTCACGACAGTCGACTCAGCCCCAGCATTTT. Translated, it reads CASSRQSTQPQHF.